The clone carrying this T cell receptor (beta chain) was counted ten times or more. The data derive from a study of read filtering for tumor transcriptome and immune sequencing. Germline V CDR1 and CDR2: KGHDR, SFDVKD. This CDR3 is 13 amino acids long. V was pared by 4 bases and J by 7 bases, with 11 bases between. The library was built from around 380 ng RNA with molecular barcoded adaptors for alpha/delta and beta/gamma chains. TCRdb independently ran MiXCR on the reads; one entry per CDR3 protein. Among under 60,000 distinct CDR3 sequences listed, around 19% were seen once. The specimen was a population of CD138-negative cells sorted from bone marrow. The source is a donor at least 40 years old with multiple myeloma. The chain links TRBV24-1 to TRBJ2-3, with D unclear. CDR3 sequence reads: CATSEASRNTQYF. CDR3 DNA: TGTGCCACCAGTGAAGCCTCTCGGAATACGCAGTATTTT.